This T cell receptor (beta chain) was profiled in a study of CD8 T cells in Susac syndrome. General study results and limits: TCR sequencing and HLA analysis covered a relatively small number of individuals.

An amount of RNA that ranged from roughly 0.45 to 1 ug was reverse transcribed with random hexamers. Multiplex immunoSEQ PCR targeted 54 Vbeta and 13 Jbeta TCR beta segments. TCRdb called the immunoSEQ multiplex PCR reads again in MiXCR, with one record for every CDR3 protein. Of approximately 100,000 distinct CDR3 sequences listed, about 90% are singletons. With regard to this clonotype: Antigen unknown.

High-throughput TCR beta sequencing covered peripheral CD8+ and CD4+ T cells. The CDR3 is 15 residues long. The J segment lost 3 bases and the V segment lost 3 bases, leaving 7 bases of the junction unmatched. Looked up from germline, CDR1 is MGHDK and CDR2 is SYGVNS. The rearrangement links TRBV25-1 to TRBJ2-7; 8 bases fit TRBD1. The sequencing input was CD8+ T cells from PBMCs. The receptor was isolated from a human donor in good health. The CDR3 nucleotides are TGTGCCAGCAGTGATTCTGGACAGGGTGACTACGAGCAGTACTTC. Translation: CASSDSGQGDYEQYF.